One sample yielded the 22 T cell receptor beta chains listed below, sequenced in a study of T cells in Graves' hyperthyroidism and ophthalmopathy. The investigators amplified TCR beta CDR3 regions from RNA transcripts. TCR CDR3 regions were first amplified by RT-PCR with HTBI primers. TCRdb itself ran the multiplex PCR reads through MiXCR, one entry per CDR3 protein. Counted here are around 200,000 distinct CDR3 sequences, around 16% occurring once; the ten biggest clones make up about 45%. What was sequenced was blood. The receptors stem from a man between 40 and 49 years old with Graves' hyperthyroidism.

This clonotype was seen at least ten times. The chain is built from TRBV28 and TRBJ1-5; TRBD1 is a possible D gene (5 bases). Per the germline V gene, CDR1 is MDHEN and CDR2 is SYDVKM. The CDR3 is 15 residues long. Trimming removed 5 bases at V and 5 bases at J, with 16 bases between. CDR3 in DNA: TGTGCCAGCAGTCTACAACGGGGCAGGCATCAGCCCCAGCATTTT. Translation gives CASSLQRGRHQPQHF.

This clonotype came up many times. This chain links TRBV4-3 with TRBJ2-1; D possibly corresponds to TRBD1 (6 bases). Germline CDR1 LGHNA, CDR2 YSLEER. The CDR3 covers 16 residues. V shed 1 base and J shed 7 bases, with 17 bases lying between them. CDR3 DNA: TGCGCCAGCAGCCAAGGCGATGAAAGCAGGGGAAATGAGCAGTTCTTC. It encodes CASSQGDESRGNEQFF.

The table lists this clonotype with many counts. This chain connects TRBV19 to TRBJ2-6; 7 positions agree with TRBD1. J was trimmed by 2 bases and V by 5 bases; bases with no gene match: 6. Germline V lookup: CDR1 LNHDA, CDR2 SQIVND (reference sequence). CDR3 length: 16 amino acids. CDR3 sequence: CASSPKGAPGANVLTF. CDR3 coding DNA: TGTGCCAGTAGTCCTAAGGGGGCGCCTGGGGCCAACGTCCTGACTTTC.

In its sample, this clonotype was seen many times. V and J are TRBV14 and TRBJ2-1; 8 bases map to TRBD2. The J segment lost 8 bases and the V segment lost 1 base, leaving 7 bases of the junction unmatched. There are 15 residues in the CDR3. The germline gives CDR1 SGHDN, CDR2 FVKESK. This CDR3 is CASSQVSGGRDEQFF. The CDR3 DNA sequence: TGTGCCAGCAGCCAAGTATCGGGGGGGAGAGATGAGCAGTTCTTC. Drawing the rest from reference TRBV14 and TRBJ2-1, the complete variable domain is EAGVTQFPSHSVIEKGQTVTLRCDPISGHDNLYWYRRVMGKEIKFLLHFVKESKQDESGMPNNRFLAERTGGTYSTLKVQPAELEDSGVYFCASSQVSGGRDEQFFGPGTRLTVL.

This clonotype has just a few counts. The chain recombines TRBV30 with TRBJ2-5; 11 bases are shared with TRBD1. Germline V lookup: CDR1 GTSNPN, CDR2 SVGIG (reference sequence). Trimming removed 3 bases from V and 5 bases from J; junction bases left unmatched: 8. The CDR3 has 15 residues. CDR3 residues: CAWRPQDRGLETQYF. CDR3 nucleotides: TGTGCCTGGAGGCCTCAGGACAGGGGGCTGGAGACCCAGTACTTC.

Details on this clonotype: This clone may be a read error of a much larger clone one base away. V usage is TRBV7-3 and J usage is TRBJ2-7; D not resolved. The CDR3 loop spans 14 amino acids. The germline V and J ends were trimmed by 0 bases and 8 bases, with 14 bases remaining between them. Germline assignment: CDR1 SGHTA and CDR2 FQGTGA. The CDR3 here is CASSLTSDRDKQYF. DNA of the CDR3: TGTGCCAGCAGCTTAACGTCAGATCGTGACAAGCAGTACTTC. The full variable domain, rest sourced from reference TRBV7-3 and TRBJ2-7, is GAGVSQTPSNKVTEKGKYVELRCDPISGHTALYWYRQSLGQGPEFLIYFQGTGAADDSGLPNDRFFAVRPEGSVSTLKIQRTERGDSAVYLCASSLTSDRDKQYFGPGTRLTVT.

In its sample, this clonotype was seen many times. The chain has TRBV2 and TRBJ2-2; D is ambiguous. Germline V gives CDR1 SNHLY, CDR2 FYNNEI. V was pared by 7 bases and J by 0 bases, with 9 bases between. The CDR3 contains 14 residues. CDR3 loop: CASIQTPNTGELFF. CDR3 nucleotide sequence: TGTGCCAGCATCCAGACACCGAACACCGGGGAGCTGTTTTTT. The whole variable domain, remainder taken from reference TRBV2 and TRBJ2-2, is EPEVTQTPSHQVTQMGQEVILRCVPISNHLYFYWYRQILGQKVEFLVSFYNNEISEKSEIFDDQFSVERPDGSNFTLKIRSTKLEDSAMYFCASIQTPNTGELFFGEGSRLTVL.

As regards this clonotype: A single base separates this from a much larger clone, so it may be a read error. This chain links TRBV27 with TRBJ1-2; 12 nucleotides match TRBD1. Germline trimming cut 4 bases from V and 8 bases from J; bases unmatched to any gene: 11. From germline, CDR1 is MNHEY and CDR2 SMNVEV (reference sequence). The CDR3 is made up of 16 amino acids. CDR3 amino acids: CASSSLIGTGGRGYTF. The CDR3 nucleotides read TGTGCCAGCAGTTCCCTTATTGGGACAGGGGGCCGGGGCTACACCTTC.

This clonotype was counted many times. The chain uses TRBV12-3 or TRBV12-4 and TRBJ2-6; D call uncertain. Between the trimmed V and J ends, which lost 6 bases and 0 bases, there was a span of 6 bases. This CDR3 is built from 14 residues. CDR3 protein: CASRENSGANVLTF. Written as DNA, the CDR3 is TGTGCCAGCAGGGAGAACTCTGGGGCCAACGTCCTGACTTTC.

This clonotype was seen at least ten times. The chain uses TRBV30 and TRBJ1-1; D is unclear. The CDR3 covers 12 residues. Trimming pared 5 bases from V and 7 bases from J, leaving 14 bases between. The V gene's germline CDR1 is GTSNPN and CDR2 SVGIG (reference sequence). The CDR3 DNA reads TGTGCCTGGCAAACGGGTGTCGGTGAAGCTTTCTTT. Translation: CAWQTGVGEAFF.

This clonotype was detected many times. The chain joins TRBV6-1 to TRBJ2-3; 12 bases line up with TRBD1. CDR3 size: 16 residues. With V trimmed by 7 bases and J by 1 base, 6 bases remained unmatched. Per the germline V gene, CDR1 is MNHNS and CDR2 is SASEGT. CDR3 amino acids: CASNYGTGGGTDTQYF. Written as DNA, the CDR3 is TGTGCCAGCAATTACGGGACAGGGGGCGGCACAGATACGCAGTATTTT.

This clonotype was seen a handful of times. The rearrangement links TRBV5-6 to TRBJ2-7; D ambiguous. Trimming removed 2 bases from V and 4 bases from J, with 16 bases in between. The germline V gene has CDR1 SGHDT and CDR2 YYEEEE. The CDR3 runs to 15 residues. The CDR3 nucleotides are TGTGCCAGCAGCTTTATTGTGCCCGAACCATACGAGCAGTACTTC. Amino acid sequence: CASSFIVPEPYEQYF.

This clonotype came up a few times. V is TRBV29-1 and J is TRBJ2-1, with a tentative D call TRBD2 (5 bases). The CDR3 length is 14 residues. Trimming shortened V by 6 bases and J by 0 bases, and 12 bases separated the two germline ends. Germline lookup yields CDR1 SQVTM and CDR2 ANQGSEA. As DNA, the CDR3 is TGCAGCGTGGACCGGGATTCCTCCTACAATGAGCAGTTCTTC. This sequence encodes CSVDRDSSYNEQFF.

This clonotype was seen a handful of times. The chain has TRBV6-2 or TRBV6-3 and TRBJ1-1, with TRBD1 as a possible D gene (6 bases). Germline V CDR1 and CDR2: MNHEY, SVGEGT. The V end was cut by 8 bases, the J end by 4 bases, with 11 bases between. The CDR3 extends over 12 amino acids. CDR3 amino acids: CASDLQGTEAFF. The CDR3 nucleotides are TGTGCCAGCGACCTACAGGGCACTGAAGCTTTCTTT.

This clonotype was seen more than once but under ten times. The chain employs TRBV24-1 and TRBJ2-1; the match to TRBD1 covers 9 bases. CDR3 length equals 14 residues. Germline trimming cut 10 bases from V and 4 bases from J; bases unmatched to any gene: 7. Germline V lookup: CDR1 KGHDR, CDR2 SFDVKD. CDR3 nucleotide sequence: TGTGCCACAGCCGGGACAGGGTCTTACAATGAGCAGTTCTTC. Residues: CATAGTGSYNEQFF.

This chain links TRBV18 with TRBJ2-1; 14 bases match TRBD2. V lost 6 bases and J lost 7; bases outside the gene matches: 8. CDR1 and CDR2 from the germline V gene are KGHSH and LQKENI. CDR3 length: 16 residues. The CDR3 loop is CASSPKTSGGANEQFF. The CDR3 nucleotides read TGTGCCAGCTCCCCGAAGACTAGCGGGGGGGCGAATGAGCAGTTCTTC.

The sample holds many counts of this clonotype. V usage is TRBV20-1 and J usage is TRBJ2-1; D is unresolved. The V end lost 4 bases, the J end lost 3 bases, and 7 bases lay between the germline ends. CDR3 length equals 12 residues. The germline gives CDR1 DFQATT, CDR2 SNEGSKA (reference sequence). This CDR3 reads CSAKESYNEQFF. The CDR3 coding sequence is TGCAGTGCTAAGGAAAGCTACAATGAGCAGTTCTTC.

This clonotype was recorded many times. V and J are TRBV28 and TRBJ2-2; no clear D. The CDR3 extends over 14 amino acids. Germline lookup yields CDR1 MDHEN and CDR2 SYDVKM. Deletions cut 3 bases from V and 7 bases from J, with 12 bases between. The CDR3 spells CASSFSPGIGELFF. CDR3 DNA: TGTGCCAGCAGTTTCTCCCCGGGCATCGGGGAGCTGTTTTTT. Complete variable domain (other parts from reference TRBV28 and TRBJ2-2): DVKVTQSSRYLVKRTGEKVFLECVQDMDHENMFWYRQDPGLGLRLIYFSYDVKMKEKGDIPEGYSVSREKKERFSLILESASTNQTSMYLCASSFSPGIGELFFGEGSRLTVL.

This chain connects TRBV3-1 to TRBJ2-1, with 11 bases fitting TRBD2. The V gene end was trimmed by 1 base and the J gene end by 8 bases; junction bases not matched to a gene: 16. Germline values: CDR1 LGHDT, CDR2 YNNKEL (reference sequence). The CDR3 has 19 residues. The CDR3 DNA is TGTGCCAGCAGCCAAGGTTTTTGGGATAGCGGGGGGGCTCTCGATGAGCAGTTCTTC. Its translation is CASSQGFWDSGGALDEQFF.

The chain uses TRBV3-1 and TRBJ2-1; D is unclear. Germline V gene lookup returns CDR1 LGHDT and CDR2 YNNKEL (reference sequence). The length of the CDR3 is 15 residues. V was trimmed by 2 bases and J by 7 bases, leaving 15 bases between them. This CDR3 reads CASSQITVGINEQFF. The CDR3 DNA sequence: TGTGCCAGCAGCCAAATAACAGTTGGGATTAATGAGCAGTTCTTC.

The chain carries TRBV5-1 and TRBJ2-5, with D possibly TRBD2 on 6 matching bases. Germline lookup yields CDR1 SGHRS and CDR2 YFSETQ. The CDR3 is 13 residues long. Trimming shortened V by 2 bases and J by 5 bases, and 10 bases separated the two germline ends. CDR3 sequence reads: CASSFGSRETQYF. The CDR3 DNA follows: TGCGCCAGCAGCTTCGGGAGCAGGGAGACCCAGTACTTC.

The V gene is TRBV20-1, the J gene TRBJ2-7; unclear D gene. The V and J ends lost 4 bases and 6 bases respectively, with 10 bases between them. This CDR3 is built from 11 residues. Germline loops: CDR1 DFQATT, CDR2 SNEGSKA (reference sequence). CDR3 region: CSANSQAEQYF. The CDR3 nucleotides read TGCAGTGCTAACTCGCAGGCCGAGCAGTACTTC.